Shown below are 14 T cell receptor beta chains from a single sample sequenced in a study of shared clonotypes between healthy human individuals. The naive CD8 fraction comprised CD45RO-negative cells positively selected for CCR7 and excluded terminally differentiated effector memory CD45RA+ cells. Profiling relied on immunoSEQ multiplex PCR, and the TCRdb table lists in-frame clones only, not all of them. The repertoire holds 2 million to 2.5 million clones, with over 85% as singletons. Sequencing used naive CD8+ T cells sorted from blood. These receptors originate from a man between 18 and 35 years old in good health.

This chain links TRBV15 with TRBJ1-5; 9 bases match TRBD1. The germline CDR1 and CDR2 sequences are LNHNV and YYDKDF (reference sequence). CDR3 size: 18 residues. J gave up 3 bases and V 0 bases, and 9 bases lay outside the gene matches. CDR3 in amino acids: CATSRDQWDRVVNQPQHF. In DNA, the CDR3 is TGTGCCACCAGCAGAGATCAGTGGGACAGGGTGGTCAATCAGCCCCAGCATTTT.

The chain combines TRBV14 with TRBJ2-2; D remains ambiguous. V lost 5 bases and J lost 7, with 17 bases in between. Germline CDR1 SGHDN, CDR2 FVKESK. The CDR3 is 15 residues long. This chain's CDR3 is CASSLWTVQSGELFF. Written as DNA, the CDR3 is TGTGCCAGCAGCTTATGGACGGTCCAGAGCGGGGAGCTGTTTTTT.

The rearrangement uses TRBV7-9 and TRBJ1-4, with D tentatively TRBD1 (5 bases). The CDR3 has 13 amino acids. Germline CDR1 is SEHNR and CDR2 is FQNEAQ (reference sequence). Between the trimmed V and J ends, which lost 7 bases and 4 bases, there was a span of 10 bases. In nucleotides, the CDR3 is TGTGCCAGCACCACGACAGATAATGAAAAACTGTTTTTT. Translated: CASTTTDNEKLFF. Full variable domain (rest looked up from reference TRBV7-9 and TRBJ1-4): DTGVSQNPRHKITKRGQNVTFRCDPISEHNRLYWYRQTLGQGPEFLTYFQNEAQLEKSRLLSDRFSAERPKGSFSTLEIQRTEQGDSAMYLCASTTTDNEKLFFGSGTQLSVL.

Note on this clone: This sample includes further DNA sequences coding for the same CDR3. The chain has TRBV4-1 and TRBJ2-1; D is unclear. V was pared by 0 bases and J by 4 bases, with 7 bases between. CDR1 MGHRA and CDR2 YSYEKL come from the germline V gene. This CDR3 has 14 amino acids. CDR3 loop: CASSQELAYNEQFF. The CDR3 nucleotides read TGCGCCAGCAGCCAAGAATTGGCTTACAATGAGCAGTTCTTC.

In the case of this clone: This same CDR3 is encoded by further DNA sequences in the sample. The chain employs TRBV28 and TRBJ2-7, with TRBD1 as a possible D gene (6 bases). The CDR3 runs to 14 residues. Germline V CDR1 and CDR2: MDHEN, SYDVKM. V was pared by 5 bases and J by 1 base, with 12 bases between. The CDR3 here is CASSPLDSSYEQYF. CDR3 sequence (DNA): TGTGCCAGCAGTCCACTGGACAGTTCCTACGAGCAGTACTTC.

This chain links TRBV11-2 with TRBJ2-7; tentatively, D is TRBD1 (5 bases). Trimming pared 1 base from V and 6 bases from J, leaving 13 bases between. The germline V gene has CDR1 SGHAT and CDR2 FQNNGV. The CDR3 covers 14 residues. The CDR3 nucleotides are TGTGCCAGCAGCTTAGCTGTATCAGGGTTCGAGCAGTACTTC. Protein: CASSLAVSGFEQYF.

The CDR3 is CASRGPDDNEQFF. CDR3 in DNA: TGTGCCAGCAGGGGGCCAGACGACAATGAGCAGTTCTTC. V is TRBV28 and J is TRBJ2-1; perhaps TRBD1 as D (5 bases). CDR1 is MDHEN and CDR2 is SYDVKM in the germline V gene. V was pared by 6 bases and J by 5 bases, with 11 bases between. The CDR3 extends over 13 amino acids.

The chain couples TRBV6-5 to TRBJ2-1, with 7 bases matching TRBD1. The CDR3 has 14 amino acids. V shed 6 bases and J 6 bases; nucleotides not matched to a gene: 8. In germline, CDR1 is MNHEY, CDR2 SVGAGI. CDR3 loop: CASSQGDLGNEQFF. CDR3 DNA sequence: TGTGCCAGCAGCCAGGGGGATTTGGGCAATGAGCAGTTCTTC.

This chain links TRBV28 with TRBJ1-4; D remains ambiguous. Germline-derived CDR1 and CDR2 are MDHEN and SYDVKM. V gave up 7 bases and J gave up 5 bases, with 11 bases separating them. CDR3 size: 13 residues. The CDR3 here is CASISAENEKLFF. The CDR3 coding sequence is TGTGCCAGCATCTCGGCGGAAAATGAAAAACTGTTTTTT.

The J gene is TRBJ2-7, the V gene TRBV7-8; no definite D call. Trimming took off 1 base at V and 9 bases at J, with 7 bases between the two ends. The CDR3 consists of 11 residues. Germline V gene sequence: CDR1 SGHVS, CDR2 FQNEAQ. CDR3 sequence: CASSLVDGQYF. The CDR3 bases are TGTGCCAGCAGCTTAGTAGATGGGCAGTACTTC.

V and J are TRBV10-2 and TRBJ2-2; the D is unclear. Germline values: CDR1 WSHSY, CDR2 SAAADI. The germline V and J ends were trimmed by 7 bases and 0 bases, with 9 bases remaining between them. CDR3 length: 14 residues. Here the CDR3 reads CASTPTANTGELFF. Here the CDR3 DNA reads TGCGCCAGCACCCCGACTGCGAACACCGGGGAGCTGTTTTTT.

The CDR3 DNA sequence: TGTGCCAGCATGGGCACTAGCGGGAGTCAAAAAAACATTCAGTACTTC. Encoded protein: CASMGTSGSQKNIQYF. The chain combines TRBV6-6 with TRBJ2-4; 11 nucleotides match TRBD2. With 7 bases clipped from V and 4 bases from J, the junction kept 9 bases outside the gene matches. The CDR3 sequence is 16 residues long. The germline gives CDR1 MNHNY, CDR2 SVGAGI (reference sequence).

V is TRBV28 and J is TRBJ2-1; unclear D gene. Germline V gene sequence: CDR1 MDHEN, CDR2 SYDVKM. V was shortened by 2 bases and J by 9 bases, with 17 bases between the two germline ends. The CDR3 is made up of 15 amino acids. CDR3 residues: CASSLESGGFIEQFF. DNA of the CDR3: TGTGCCAGCAGTTTAGAATCCGGTGGGTTCATTGAGCAGTTCTTC.

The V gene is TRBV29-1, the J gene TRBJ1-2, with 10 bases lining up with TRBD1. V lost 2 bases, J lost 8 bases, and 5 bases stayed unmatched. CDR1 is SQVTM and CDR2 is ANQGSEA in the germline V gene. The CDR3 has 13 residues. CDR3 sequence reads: CSVEPDRGHGYTF. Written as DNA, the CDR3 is TGCAGCGTTGAACCAGACAGGGGGCACGGCTACACCTTC.